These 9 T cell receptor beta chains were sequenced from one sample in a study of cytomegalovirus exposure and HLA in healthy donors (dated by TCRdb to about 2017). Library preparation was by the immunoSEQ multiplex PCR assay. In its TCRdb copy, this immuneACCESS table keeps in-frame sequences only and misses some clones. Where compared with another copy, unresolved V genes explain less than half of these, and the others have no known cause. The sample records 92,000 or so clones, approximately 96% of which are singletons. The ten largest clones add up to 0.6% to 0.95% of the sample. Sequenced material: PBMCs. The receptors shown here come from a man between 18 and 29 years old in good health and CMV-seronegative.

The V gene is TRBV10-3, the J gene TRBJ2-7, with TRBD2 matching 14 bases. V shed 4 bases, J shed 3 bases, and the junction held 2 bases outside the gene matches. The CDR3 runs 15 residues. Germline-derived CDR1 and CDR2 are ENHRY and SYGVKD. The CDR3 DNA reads TGTGCCATCAGTGCGGGACTAGCGGGAGTCTACGAGCAGTACGTC. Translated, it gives CAISAGLAGVYEQYV.

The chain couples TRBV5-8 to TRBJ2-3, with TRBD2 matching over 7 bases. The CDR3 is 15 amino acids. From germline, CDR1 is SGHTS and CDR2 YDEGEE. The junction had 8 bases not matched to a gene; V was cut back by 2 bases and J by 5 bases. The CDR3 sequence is CASSFGSGREDTQYF. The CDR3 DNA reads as TGTGCCAGCAGCTTCGGTAGCGGGCGGGAAGATACGCAGTATTTT.

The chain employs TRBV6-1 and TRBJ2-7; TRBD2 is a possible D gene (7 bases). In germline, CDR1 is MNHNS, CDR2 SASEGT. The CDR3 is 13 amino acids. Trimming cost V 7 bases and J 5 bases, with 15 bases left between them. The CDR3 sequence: CASTGDGTNEQYV. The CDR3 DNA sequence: TGTGCCAGCACAGGGGACGGGACTAACGAGCAGTACGTC.

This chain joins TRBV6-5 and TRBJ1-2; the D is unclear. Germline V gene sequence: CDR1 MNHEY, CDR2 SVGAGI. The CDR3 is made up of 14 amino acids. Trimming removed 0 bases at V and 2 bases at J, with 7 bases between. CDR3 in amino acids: CASSYSGWNYGYTF. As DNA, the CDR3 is TGTGCCAGCAGTTACTCTGGCTGGAACTATGGCTACACCTTC.

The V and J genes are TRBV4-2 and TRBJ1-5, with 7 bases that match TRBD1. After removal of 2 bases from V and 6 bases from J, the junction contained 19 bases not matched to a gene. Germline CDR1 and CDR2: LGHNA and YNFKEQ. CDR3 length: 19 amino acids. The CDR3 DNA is TGTGCCAGCAGCCAATACCAGGGACTCGACAGGGTTATTAGTCAGCCCCAGCATTTT. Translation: CASSQYQGLDRVISQPQHF.

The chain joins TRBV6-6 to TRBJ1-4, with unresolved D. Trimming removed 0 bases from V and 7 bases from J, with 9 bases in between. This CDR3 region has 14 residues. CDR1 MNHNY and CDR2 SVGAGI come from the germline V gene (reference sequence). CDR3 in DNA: TGTGCCAGCAGTTACTCAAGGAGTCGTGAAAAACTGTTTTTT. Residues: CASSYSRSREKLFF.

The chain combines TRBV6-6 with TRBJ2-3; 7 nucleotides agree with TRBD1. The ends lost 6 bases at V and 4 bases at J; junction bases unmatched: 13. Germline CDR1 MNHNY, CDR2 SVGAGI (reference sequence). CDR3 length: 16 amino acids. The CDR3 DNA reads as TGTGCCAGCAGATACCGCCGGGACAGTCCCCCAGATACGCAGTATTTT. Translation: CASRYRRDSPPDTQYF.

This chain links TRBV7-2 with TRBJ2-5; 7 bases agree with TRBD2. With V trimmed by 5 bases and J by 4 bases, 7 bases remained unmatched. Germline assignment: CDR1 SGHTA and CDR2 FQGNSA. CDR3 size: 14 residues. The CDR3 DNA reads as TGTGCCAGCAGCCCCAGCGGGACTTTAGAGACCCAGTACTTC. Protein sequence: CASSPSGTLETQYF. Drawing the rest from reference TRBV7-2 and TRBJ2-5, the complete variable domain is GAGVSQSPSNKVTEKGKDVELRCDPISGHTALYWYRQSLGQGLEFLIYFQGNSAPDKSGLPSDRFSAERTGGSVSTLTIQRTQQEDSAVYLCASSPSGTLETQYFGPGTRLLVL.

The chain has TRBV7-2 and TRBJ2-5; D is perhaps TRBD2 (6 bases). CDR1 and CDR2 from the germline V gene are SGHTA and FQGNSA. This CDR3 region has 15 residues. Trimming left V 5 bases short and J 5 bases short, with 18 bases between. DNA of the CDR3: TGTGCCAGCAGCCACCGGGGGAGGAGGATGGAGACCCAGTACTTC. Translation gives CASSHRGRRMETQYF.